Shown below are 21 T cell receptor beta chains from a single sample sequenced in a study of cytomegalovirus exposure and HLA in healthy donors. Only in-frame clones appear in the TCRdb table, and some are missing; sequencing was by immunoSEQ multiplex PCR. The sample has 75,000 to 90,000 clones; 90% to 95% are singletons. The sample consisted of PBMCs. The source of these receptors is a woman in her late teens or twenties in good health and CMV-seronegative.

This clone came up once. This chain uses TRBV5-6 with TRBJ2-5; 9 nucleotides line up with TRBD1. V was clipped by 4 bases and J by 0 bases; unmatched bases: 1. Germline V gives CDR1 SGHDT, CDR2 YYEEEE. The CDR3 runs 14 residues. Here the CDR3 DNA reads TGTGCCAGCAGCAGACAGGGGGACCAAGAGACCCAGTACTTC. Amino acid sequence: CASSRQGDQETQYF.

The chain combines TRBV6-5 with TRBJ2-3, with 8 bases identical to TRBD2. This CDR3 has 14 residues. After removal of 10 bases from V and 3 bases from J, the junction contained 9 bases not matched to a gene. CDR1 and CDR2 (germline): MNHEY, SVGAGI. The CDR3 is CATREGWGTDTQYF. CDR3 nucleotide sequence: TGTGCCACCCGGGAGGGCTGGGGTACAGATACGCAGTATTTT.

This chain links TRBV19 with TRBJ2-7; 7 positions match TRBD1. The junction had 16 bases not matched to a gene; V was cut back by 7 bases and J by 7 bases. In germline, CDR1 is LNHDA, CDR2 SQIVND (reference sequence). This CDR3 comprises 15 residues. For the CDR3, the DNA is TGTGCCAGTACCGCCTCCGGGACAGCTCGTCGGGAGCAGTACTTC. Its translation: CASTASGTARREQYF.

The V gene is TRBV7-8, the J gene TRBJ2-7; no definite D call. CDR1 and CDR2 (germline): SGHVS, FQNEAQ. The CDR3 is 13 residues long. Trimming removed 6 bases at V and 0 bases at J, with 9 bases between. CDR3 region: CASSFASSYEQYF. Written as DNA, the CDR3 is TGTGCCAGCAGTTTCGCGAGCTCCTACGAGCAGTACTTC.

The gene calls are TRBV9 and TRBJ2-7, with 11 bases fitting TRBD2. Germline CDR1 reads SGDLS; CDR2 reads YYNGEE. The V segment lost 4 bases and the J segment 2 bases; nucleotides outside the gene matches: 5. This CDR3 contains 15 residues. The CDR3 here is CASSSGLAGPYEQYF. CDR3 DNA sequence: TGTGCCAGCAGCAGTGGACTAGCGGGCCCCTACGAGCAGTACTTC.

The chain joins TRBV7-2 to TRBJ1-2, with D possibly TRBD1 on 6 matching bases. With 10 bases removed from V and 4 bases from J, the gap between germline ends came to 10 bases. The CDR3 is 11 residues long. Germline-derived CDR1 and CDR2 are SGHTA and FQGNSA. The CDR3 nucleotides read TGTGCCATCCCAGGGGTCTATGGCTACACCTTC. Its translation is CAIPGVYGYTF. Together with reference TRBV7-2 and TRBJ1-2, the CDR3 gives the full variable domain: GAGVSQSPSNKVTEKGKDVELRCDPISGHTALYWYRQSLGQGLEFLIYFQGNSAPDKSGLPSDRFSAERTGGSVSTLTIQRTQQEDSAVYLCAIPGVYGYTFGSGTRLTVV.

V and J are TRBV4-1 and TRBJ2-1, with 7 bases fitting TRBD2. CDR1 and CDR2 (germline): MGHRA, YSYEKL. J lost 7 bases, V lost 1 base, and 13 bases had no gene match. There are 17 residues in the CDR3. CDR3 amino acids: CASSQVPGLGLGNEQFF. DNA for the CDR3: TGCGCCAGCAGCCAAGTGCCCGGACTAGGACTTGGGAATGAGCAGTTCTTC.

The rearrangement uses TRBV5-1 and TRBJ2-5; 11 positions agree with TRBD2. The CDR3 runs to 15 residues. The germline V gene encodes CDR1 SGHRS and CDR2 YFSETQ. Germline trimming cut 9 bases from V and 4 bases from J; bases unmatched to any gene: 11. The CDR3 is CATALVAGGLETQYF. As DNA, the CDR3 is TGCGCCACCGCTCTTGTAGCGGGGGGGTTAGAGACCCAGTACTTC.

V gene TRBV4-1 combines with J gene TRBJ1-2; D is perhaps TRBD1 (6 bases). The CDR3 has 14 residues. Germline-derived CDR1 and CDR2 are MGHRA and YSYEKL. With 0 bases removed from V and 4 bases from J, the gap between germline ends came to 9 bases. CDR3 nucleotide sequence: TGCGCCAGCAGCCAAGATAGGACAGCCTATGGCTACACCTTC. Encoded protein: CASSQDRTAYGYTF.

The genes are TRBV19 and TRBJ2-3; 8 nucleotides line up with TRBD2. Germline assignment: CDR1 LNHDA and CDR2 SQIVND (reference sequence). V gave up 3 bases and J gave up 2 bases; unmatched junction bases: 10. CDR3 length: 17 amino acids. DNA of the CDR3: TGTGCCAGTAGTATTCCGTCAAGCGGGAGCCCCACAGATACGCAGTATTTT. Protein sequence: CASSIPSSGSPTDTQYF.

The rearrangement uses TRBV28 and TRBJ1-1, with a possible D match to TRBD1 (6 bases). V was cut by 2 bases and J by 7 bases, with 11 bases left in between. Germline V lookup: CDR1 MDHEN, CDR2 SYDVKM. This CDR3 has 13 residues. For the CDR3, the DNA is TGTGCCAGCAGTTTAAATTCGGACAGTGAAGCTTTCTTT. Amino acids: CASSLNSDSEAFF. The whole variable domain, remainder taken from reference TRBV28 and TRBJ1-1, is DVKVTQSSRYLVKRTGEKVFLECVQDMDHENMFWYRQDPGLGLRLIYFSYDVKMKEKGDIPEGYSVSREKKERFSLILESASTNQTSMYLCASSLNSDSEAFFGQGTRLTVV.

This chain links TRBV18 with TRBJ2-5; the match to TRBD1 covers 11 bases. V trimming: 1 base; J trimming: 4 bases; junction bases outside the gene matches: 8. The CDR3 spans 17 residues. Germline CDR1 and CDR2: KGHSH and LQKENI. The CDR3 sequence is CASSPLPRDRGSETQYF. CDR3 nucleotide sequence: TGTGCCAGCTCACCACTCCCCCGGGACAGGGGGTCAGAGACCCAGTACTTC.

This clone was seen just once. The V and J genes are TRBV19 and TRBJ2-3, with 7 nucleotides matching TRBD1. The CDR3 loop spans 15 amino acids. V was clipped by 10 bases and J by 4 bases; unmatched bases: 14. Germline V CDR1 and CDR2: LNHDA, SQIVND (reference sequence). CDR3 nucleotide sequence: TGTGCCACAGAAGACCGGGACAGAGGACCAGATACGCAGTATTTT. Encoded protein: CATEDRDRGPDTQYF.

V is TRBV21-1 and J is TRBJ1-2; the table's D gene call, TRBD1, was not cross checked with the DNA. TRBV21-1 is noted as a pseudogene. CDR3 length equals 13 residues. Written as DNA, the CDR3 is TGTGCCAGTCGACAGGGGGAGGCCTATGGCTACACCTTC. This encodes CASRQGEAYGYTF.

To note about this clone: This CDR3 is also generated by other DNA sequences in the sample. The V call is TRBV7-2, the J call TRBJ2-7, with D unclear. CDR1 is SGHTA and CDR2 is FQGNSA in the germline V gene. Trimming took off 3 bases at V and 6 bases at J, with 9 bases between the two ends. The CDR3 has 12 residues. CDR3 nucleotides: TGTGCCAGCAGCTTCCCCCCTTCCGAGCAGTACTTC. Its protein is CASSFPPSEQYF.

The chain joins TRBV11-2 to TRBJ2-7; TRBD2 agrees at 7 bases. Losses at the gene ends were 5 bases for V and 2 bases for J; bases not matched to a gene: 6. Germline V CDR1 and CDR2: SGHAT, FQNNGV. There are 14 residues in the CDR3. The CDR3 sequence is CASSLGGGPYEQYF. CDR3 sequence (DNA): TGTGCCAGCAGCCTAGGCGGGGGACCCTACGAGCAGTACTTC.

This chain links TRBV7-8 with TRBJ2-5; 9 bases map to TRBD1. Matching the DNA end better, TRBJ2-7 makes the J call doubtful. Germline CDR1 is SGHVS and CDR2 is FQNEAQ. The CDR3 runs 15 residues. The CDR3 region has the DNA TGTGCCAGCAGCTTAGGGGGACAGGGAACCTACGAGCAGTACTTC. Its translation: CASSLGGQGTYEQYF.

In this sample, this clone turned up once. V gene TRBV4-1 combines with J gene TRBJ1-6; D possibly corresponds to TRBD1 (5 bases). The CDR3 runs 20 residues. Germline assignment: CDR1 MGHRA and CDR2 YSYEKL. V lost 0 bases to trimming and J lost 1 base, with 19 bases between them. CDR3 sequence reads: CASSQDWGGRGISYNSPLHF. The CDR3 DNA sequence: TGCGCCAGCAGCCAAGATTGGGGTGGAAGGGGCATATCCTATAATTCACCCCTCCACTTT.

The rearrangement links TRBV5-1 to TRBJ2-7; 8 bases fit TRBD1. Trimming removed 4 bases from V and 5 bases from J; junction bases left unmatched: 14. Germline V gives CDR1 SGHRS, CDR2 YFSETQ. The CDR3 has 16 residues. As DNA, the CDR3 is TGCGCCAGCAGCCCACAACCGGCAGGGGGCCCCCACGAGCAGTACTTC. This codes for CASSPQPAGGPHEQYF.

J is TRBJ2-1 and V is TRBV28, with 11 bases identical to TRBD2. V lost 6 bases, J lost 7 bases, and 8 bases stayed unmatched. In germline, CDR1 is MDHEN, CDR2 SYDVKM. This CDR3 comprises 15 residues. The CDR3 DNA reads TGTGCCAGCAGGGAACATAGCGGGAGGGCGAATGAGCAGTTCTTC. Its translation: CASREHSGRANEQFF.

This clone was counted once. The chain recombines TRBV5-1 with TRBJ2-5; possible D gene TRBD1, 6 bases. The V end was cut by 0 bases, the J end by 2 bases, with 11 bases between. This CDR3 spans 15 amino acids. The germline CDR1 and CDR2 sequences are SGHRS and YFSETQ. In DNA, the CDR3 is TGCGCCAGCAGCTTGGCCTACAGGGAGCAAGAGACCCAGTACTTC. Its translation is CASSLAYREQETQYF.